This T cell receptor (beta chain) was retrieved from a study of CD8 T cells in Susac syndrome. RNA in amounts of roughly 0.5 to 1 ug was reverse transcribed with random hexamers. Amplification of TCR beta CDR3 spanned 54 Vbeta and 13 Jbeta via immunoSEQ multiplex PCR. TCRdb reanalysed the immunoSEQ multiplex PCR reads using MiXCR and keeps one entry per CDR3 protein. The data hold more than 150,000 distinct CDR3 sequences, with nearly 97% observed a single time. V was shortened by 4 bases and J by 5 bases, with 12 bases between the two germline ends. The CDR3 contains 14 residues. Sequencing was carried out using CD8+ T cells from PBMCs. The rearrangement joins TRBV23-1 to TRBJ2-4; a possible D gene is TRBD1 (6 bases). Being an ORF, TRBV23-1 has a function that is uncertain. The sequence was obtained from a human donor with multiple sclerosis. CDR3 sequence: CASSRGQAQNIQYF. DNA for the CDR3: TGCGCCAGCAGTCGGGGGCAGGCTCAAAACATTCAGTACTTC.